The rows below give T cell receptor beta chains drawn from one sample of a study of T-cell memory formation after mild COVID-19. MiXCR, run by TCRdb on the 5' RACE reads, gives a single entry per CDR3 protein. The data hold 350,000 to 500,000 distinct CDR3 sequences, with about 22% observed a single time. Sequenced input: PBMCs or a T cell subset sorted from them (not recorded which). These receptors all come from an adult woman who had mild COVID-19 (a few samples of this study predate the infection). Cell type and time point are not known. Both conserved end residues are part of each CDR3.

J | V | CDR3
TRBJ1-4 | TRBV5-1 | CASSLKVAEGLPVAELFF
TRBJ1-3 | TRBV5-1 | CASSLAAGSGNTIYF
TRBJ2-2 | TRBV5-1 | CASSLGTSANTGELFF
TRBJ2-3 | TRBV3-1 | CASSQETGDTQYF
TRBJ2-1 | TRBV4-3 | CASSQDGVRISYNEQFF
TRBJ1-2 | TRBV29-1 | CSVGQGATYGYTF
TRBJ2-7 | TRBV20-1 | CSASSRVRGYEQYF
TRBJ1-1 | TRBV2 | CASSALRGGTEAFF
TRBJ1-3 | TRBV29-1 | CSVVGGRLSGNTIYF
TRBJ1-1 | TRBV20-1 | CSARKVHGKTEAFF
TRBJ2-1 | TRBV2 | CASTLLAGGGEQFF
TRBJ2-3 | TRBV20-1 | CSAPTGREVTDTQYF
TRBJ1-5 | TRBV10-3 | CAIRQALANQPQHF
TRBJ2-1 | TRBV4-1 | CASSPGLAYNEQFF
TRBJ1-6 | TRBV7-3 | CASSAGQPQGAPLHF
TRBJ1-2 | TRBV7-9 | CASSSPAGGYGYTF
TRBJ2-1 | TRBV7-2 | CASSLVSGSVGNEQFF
TRBJ1-5 | TRBV20-1 | CSARWKGGKMSNQPQHF
TRBJ2-3 | TRBV7-3 | CASSLTSGATLSTDTQYF
TRBJ2-2 | TRBV20-1 | CSARGGLAGYTGELFF